This T cell receptor (beta chain) was recovered during a study of beta chain bispecific antibodies for T cell cancers. The wider study: TRBV sequencing of surviving healthy T cells measured each family's depletion. The leukemia lines expressed TRBV12-3 (Jurkat) and TRBV5-5 (HPB-ALL). General observations from the study: The leukemia cells, rather than normal T cells, gave most of the targeted TRBV signal.

A single record per CDR3 protein comes from TCRdb applying MiXCR to the 5' RACE reads. In the table there are around 15,000 distinct CDR3 sequences, about 1.9% of which are singletons. CDR3 size: 15 residues. In germline, CDR1 is LGHDT, CDR2 YNNKEL (reference sequence). The ends lost 4 bases at V and 4 bases at J; junction bases unmatched: 7. This clonotype was counted ten times or more. What it binds is unknown. Blood mononuclear cells were expanded for around three days using either OKT3 anti-CD3 antibody or CD3/CD28 beads. What was sequenced was healthy donor T cells cultured with leukemia cells. V usage is TRBV3-1 and J usage is TRBJ2-7, with 10 bases lining up with TRBD2. The sequence was obtained from a human donor in good health. Some clones in this sample may be carry-over from other donors' samples. This chain's CDR3 is CASSPGGLARYEQYF. CDR3 DNA sequence: TGTGCCAGCAGCCCTGGGGGACTAGCGCGGTACGAGCAGTACTTC.